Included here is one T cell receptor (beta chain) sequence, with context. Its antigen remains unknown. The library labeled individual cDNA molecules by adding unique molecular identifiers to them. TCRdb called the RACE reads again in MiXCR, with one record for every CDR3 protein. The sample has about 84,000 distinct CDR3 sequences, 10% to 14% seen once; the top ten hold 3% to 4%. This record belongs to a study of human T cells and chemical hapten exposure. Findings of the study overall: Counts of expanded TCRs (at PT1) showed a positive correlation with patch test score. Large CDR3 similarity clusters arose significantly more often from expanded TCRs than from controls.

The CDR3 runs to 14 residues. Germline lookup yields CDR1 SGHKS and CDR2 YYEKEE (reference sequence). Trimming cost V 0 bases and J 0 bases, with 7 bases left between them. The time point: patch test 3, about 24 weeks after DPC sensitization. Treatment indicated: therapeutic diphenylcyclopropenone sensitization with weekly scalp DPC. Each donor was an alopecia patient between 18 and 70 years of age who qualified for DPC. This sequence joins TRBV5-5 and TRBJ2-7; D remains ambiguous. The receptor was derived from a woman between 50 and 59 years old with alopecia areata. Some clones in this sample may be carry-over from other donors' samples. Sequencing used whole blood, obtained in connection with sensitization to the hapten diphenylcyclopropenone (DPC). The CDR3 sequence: CASSLDQVSYEQYF. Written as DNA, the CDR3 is TGTGCCAGCAGCTTGGACCAGGTCTCCTACGAGCAGTACTTC.